Listed below are T cell receptor beta chains from one sample, sequenced in a study of blood T cell repertoires in COVID-19. Clones were read by immunoSEQ multiplex PCR, and TCRdb kept only the in-frame ones, dropping some. The sample has a few hundred thousand clones, under 90% seen once. Sequencing was performed on peripheral blood. The receptor set was obtained from a woman aged 18-29 years with acute or convalescent COVID-19. CDR3s include the opening cysteine and the closing phenylalanine or tryptophan. A D gene is named only where the DNA matches it firmly. For some rows the clone size is stated as once, few or many, or as a class when expanded; others skip it.

TRBV6-2/TRBV6-3	NA	TRBD1	TRBJ1-6	CASSRRTGGSDNSPLHF	TGTGCCAGCAGCCGACGGACAGGGGGCTCTGATAATTCACCCCTCCACTTT
TRBV7-2	NA	TRBD2	TRBJ2-1	CASSPLAGVHNEQFF	TGTGCCAGCAGCCCCCTAGCGGGAGTTCATAATGAGCAGTTCTTC
TRBV30	NA	TRBD2	TRBJ2-3	CAWLPLLGVGLASLDTQYF	TGTGCCTGGCTACCCCTGCTAGGGGTAGGACTAGCCTCCCTAGATACGCAGTATTTT
TRBV7-8	NA	TRBD1	TRBJ2-5	CASSQRTGPLQETQYF	TGTGCCAGCAGCCAAAGGACAGGGCCCCTCCAAGAGACCCAGTACTTC
TRBV5-3	NA	TRBD2	TRBJ2-4	CARSLELASGRDAKNIQYF	TGTGCCAGAAGCTTGGAGTTGGCTAGCGGGAGGGATGCCAAAAACATTCAGTACTTC
TRBV18	many	TRBD2	TRBJ2-3	CASSPSLAGGKDTQYF	TGTGCCAGCTCACCGTCTCTAGCGGGAGGAAAAGATACGCAGTATTTT
TRBV7-9	NA	NA	TRBJ2-6	CASSLGRAVPGANVLTF	TGTGCCAGCAGCTTAGGCAGGGCAGTACCCGGGGCCAACGTCCTGACTTTC
TRBV7-2	NA	TRBD1	TRBJ2-7	CASSRTGTGGYEQYF	TGTGCCAGCAGCCGGACCGGGACAGGGGGCTACGAGCAGTACTTC
TRBV5-6	NA	TRBD1	TRBJ2-1	CASSLAPGGYNEQFF	TGTGCCAGCAGCTTAGCGCCAGGGGGCTACAATGAGCAGTTCTTC
TRBV6-6	NA	TRBD2	TRBJ2-5	CASSYRGTSGQETQYF	TGTGCCAGCAGTTACCGCGGGACTAGCGGACAAGAGACCCAGTACTTC
TRBV4-1	NA	NA	TRBJ1-2	CASSQDPLPGSVYGYTF	TGCGCCAGCAGCCAAGACCCCCTGCCCGGGAGCGTCTATGGCTACACCTTC
TRBV18	NA	NA	TRBJ2-1	CASSPPSINEQFF	TGTGCCAGCTCACCACCTAGCATCAATGAGCAGTTCTTC
TRBV6-2/TRBV6-3	few	TRBD2	TRBJ2-7	CASSTLGLAGLFTYEQYF	TGTGCCAGCAGTACATTGGGACTAGCGGGCCTCTTTACCTACGAGCAGTACTTC
TRBV13	NA	NA	TRBJ2-1	CASSGGATQDNEQFF	TGTGCCAGCAGCGGGGGGGCCACCCAGGACAATGAGCAGTTCTTC
TRBV10-2	NA	TRBD1	TRBJ2-7	CASSPRGQGSTYEQYF	TGCGCCAGCAGCCCCAGGGGACAGGGATCCACCTACGAGCAGTACTTC
TRBV18	NA	TRBD1	TRBJ2-7	CASSRGQGGNEQYF	TGTGCCAGCTCCCGCGGACAGGGGGGTAACGAGCAGTACTTC
TRBV28	NA	TRBD2	TRBJ2-1	CASSSSGRENEQFF	TGTGCCAGCAGTTCCAGCGGGAGAGAAAATGAGCAGTTCTTC
TRBV18	NA	TRBD2	TRBJ2-3	CASSPYSGSQYF	TGTGCCAGCTCACCCTATAGCGGGAGTCAGTATTTT
TRBV5-4	few	NA	TRBJ1-2	CASRDQGRVGYGYTF	TGTGCCAGCAGGGATCAGGGTCGGGTCGGCTATGGCTACACCTTC
TRBV5-6	few	NA	TRBJ2-4	CASSLMTAGQYF	TGTGCCAGCAGCTTGATGACAGCCGGTCAGTACTTC
TRBV5-5	NA	NA	TRBJ1-4	CASSSERGAAEKLFF	TGTGCCAGCAGCTCCGAGCGGGGGGCAGCTGAAAAACTGTTTTTT
TRBV27	NA	TRBD1	TRBJ1-6	CASSTGQNSPLHF	TGTGCCAGCAGTACGGGACAGAACTCACCCCTCCACTTT
TRBV28	NA	NA	TRBJ1-3	CASSEGRSNTIYF	TGTGCCAGCAGTGAGGGAAGGAGTAACACCATATATTTT
TRBV4-3	NA	NA	TRBJ2-3	CASALEGTDTQYF	TGCGCCAGCGCCCTCGAGGGCACAGATACGCAGTATTTT
TRBV7-2	NA	NA	TRBJ2-7	CASSSTRVAYEQYF	TGTGCCAGCAGCTCGACTAGGGTAGCCTACGAGCAGTACTTC
TRBV6-1	NA	NA	TRBJ2-3	CASSDELLTDTQYF	TGTGCCAGCAGTGATGAACTTCTCACAGATACGCAGTATTTT
TRBV7-2	NA	NA	TRBJ1-2	CASSRRASNYGYTF	TGTGCCAGCAGCCGGCGGGCCTCCAACTATGGCTACACCTTC
TRBV7-9	NA	NA	TRBJ1-2	CASSPERDYGYTF	TGTGCCAGCAGCCCAGAGAGGGACTATGGCTACACCTTC